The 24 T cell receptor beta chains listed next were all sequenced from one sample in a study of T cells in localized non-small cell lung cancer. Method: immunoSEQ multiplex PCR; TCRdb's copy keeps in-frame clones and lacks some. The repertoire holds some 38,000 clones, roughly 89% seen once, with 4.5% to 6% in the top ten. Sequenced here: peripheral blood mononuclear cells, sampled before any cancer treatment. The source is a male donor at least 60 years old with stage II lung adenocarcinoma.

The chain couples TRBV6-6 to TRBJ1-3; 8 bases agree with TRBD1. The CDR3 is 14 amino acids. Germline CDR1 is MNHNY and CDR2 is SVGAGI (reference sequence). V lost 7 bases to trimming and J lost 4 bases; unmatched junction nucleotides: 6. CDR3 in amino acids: CASKTGVAGNTIYF. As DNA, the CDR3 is TGTGCCAGCAAGACAGGGGTTGCAGGAAACACCATATATTTT.

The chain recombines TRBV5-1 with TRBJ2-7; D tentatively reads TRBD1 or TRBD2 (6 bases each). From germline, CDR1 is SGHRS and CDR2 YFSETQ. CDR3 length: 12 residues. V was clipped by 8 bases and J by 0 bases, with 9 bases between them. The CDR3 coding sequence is TGCGCCAGTTCGGGGGCCTCCTACGAGCAGTACTTC. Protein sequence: CASSGASYEQYF.

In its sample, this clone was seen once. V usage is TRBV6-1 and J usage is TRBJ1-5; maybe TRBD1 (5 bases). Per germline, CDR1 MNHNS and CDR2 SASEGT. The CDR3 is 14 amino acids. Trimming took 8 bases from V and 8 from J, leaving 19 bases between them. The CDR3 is CASRGVWHHEPQHF. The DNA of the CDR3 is TGTGCCAGCCGAGGGGTCTGGCATCATGAGCCCCAGCATTTT.

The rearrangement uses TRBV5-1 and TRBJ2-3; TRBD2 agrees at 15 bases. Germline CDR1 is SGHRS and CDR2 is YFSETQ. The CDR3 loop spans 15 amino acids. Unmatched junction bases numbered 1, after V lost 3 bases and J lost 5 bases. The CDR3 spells CASSSGLAGGDTQYF. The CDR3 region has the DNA TGCGCCAGCAGCTCGGGACTAGCGGGAGGAGATACGCAGTATTTT.

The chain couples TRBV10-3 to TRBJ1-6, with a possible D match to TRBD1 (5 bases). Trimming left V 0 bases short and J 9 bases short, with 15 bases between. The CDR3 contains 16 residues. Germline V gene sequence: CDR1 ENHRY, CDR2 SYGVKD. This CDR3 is CAISESLMVGGSPLHF. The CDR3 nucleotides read TGTGCCATCAGTGAGTCGCTCATGGTTGGGGGTTCACCCCTCCACTTT.

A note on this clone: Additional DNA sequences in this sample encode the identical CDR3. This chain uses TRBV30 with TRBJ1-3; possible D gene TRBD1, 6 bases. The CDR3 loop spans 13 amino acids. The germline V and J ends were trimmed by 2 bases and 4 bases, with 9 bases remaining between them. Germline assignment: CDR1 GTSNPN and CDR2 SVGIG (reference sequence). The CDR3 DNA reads TGTGCCTGGAGTTGGGGGCAAGGAAACACCATATATTTT. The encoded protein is CAWSWGQGNTIYF.

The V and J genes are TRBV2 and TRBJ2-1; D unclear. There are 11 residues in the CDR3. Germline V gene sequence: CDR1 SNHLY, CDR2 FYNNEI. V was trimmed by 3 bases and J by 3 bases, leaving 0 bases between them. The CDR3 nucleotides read TGTGCCAGCAGTGACTACAATGAGCAGTTCTTC. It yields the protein CASSDYNEQFF.

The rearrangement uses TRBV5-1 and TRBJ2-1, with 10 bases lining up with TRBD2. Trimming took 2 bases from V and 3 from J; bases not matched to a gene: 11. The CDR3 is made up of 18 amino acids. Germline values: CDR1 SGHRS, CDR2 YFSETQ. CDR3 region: CASSLGLAVSNSYNEQFF. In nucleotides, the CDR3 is TGCGCCAGCAGCTTAGGACTAGCGGTTTCGAATAGCTACAATGAGCAGTTCTTC. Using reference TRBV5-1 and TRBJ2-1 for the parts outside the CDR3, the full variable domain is KAGVTQTPRYLIKTRGQQVTLSCSPISGHRSVSWYQQTPGQGLQFLFEYFSETQRNKGNFPGRFSGRQFSNSRSEMNVSTLELGDSALYLCASSLGLAVSNSYNEQFFGPGTRLTVL.

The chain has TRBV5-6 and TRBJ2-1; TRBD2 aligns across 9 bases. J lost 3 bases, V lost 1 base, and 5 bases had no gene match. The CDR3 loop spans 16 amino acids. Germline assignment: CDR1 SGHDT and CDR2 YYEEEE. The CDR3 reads CASSLISGSIYNEQFF. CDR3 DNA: TGTGCCAGCAGCTTGATTAGCGGGAGTATCTACAATGAGCAGTTCTTC. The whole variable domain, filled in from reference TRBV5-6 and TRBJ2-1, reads DAGVTQSPTHLIKTRGQQVTLRCSPKSGHDTVSWYQQALGQGPQFIFQYYEEEERQRGNFPDRFSGHQFPNYSSELNVNALLLGDSALYLCASSLISGSIYNEQFFGPGTRLTVL.

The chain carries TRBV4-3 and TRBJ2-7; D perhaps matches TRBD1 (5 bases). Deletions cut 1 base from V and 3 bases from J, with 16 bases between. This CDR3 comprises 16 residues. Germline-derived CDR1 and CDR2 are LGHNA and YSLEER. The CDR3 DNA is TGCGCCAGCAGCCAAGGGGTGCAGGGTTTGGTCTACGAGCAGTACTTC. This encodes CASSQGVQGLVYEQYF.

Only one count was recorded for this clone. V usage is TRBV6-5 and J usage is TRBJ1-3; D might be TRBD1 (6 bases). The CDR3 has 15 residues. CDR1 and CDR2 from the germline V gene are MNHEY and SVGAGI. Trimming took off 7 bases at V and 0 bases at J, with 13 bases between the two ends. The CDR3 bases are TGTGCCAGCACTAGACAGGCCAACTCTGGAAACACCATATATTTT. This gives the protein CASTRQANSGNTIYF.

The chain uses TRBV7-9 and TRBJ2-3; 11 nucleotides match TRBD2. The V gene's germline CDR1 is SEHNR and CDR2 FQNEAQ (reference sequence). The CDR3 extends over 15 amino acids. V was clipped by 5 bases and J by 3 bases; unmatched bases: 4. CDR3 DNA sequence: TGTGCCAGCAGCCGGACTAGCGGGCTGACAGATACGCAGTATTTT. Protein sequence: CASSRTSGLTDTQYF.

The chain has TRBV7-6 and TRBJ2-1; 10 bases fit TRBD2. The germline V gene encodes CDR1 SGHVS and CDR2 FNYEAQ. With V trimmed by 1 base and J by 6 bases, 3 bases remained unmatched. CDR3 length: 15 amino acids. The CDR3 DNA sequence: TGTGCCAGCAGCTTAGTCAGCGGGAGGGGCAATGAGCAGTTCTTC. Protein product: CASSLVSGRGNEQFF.

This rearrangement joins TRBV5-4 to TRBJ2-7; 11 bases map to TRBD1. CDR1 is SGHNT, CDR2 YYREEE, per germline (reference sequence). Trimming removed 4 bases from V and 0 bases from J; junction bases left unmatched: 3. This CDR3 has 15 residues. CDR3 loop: CASSQGQGASYEQYF. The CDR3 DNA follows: TGTGCCAGCAGCCAAGGACAGGGGGCCTCCTACGAGCAGTACTTC.

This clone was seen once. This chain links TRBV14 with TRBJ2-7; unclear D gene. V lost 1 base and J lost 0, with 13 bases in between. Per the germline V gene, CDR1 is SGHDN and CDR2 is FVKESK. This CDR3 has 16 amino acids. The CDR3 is CASSQGYRDNSYEQYF. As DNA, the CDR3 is TGTGCCAGCAGCCAAGGGTACCGAGACAACTCCTACGAGCAGTACTTC.

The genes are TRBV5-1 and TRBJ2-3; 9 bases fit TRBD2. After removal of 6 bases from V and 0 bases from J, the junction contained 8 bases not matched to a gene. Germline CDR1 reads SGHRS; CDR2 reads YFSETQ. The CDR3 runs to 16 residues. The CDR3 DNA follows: TGCGCCAGCACCCTGACTAGCGGATATAGCACAGATACGCAGTATTTT. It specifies CASTLTSGYSTDTQYF.

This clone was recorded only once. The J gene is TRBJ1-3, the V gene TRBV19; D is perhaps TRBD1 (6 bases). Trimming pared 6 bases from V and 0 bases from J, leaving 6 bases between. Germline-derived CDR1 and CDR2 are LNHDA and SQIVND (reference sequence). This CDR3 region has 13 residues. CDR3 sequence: CASRGASGNTIYF. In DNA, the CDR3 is TGTGCCAGTAGGGGGGCCTCTGGAAACACCATATATTTT. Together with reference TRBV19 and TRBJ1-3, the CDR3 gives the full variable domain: DGGITQSPKYLFRKEGQNVTLSCEQNLNHDAMYWYRQDPGQGLRLIYYSQIVNDFQKGDIAEGYSVSREKKESFPLTVTSAQKNPTAFYLCASRGASGNTIYFGEGSWLTVV.

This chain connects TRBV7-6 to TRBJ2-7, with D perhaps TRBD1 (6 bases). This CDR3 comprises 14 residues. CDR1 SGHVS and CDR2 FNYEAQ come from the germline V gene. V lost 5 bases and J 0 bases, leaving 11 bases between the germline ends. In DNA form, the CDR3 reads TGTGCCAGCAGCGATCGAGGGGGCTCCTACGAGCAGTACTTC. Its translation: CASSDRGGSYEQYF.

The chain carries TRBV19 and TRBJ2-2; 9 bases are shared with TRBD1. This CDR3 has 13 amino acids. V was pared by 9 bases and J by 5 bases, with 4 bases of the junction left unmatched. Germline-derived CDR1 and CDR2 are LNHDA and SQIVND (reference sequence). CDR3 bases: TGTGCCAGCCGGGACAGGGTGACCGGGGAGCTGTTTTTT. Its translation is CASRDRVTGELFF.

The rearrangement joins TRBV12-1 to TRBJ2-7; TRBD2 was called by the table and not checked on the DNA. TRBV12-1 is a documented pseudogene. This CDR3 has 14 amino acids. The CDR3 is CASGLPSGSYEQYF. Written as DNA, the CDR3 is TGTGCCAGCGGCCTACCTAGCGGCTCCTACGAGCAGTACTTC.

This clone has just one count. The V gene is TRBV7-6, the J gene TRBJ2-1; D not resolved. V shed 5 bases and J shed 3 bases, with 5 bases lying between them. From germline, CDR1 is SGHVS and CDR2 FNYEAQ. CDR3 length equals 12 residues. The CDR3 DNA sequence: TGTGCCAGCAGCCCCCTCTACAATGAGCAGTTCTTC. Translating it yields CASSPLYNEQFF.

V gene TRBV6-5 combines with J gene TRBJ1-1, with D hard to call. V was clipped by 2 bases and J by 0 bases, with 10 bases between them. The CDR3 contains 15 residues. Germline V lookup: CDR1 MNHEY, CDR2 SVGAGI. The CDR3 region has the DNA TGTGCCAGCAGTTACAGGTTGTCAATGAACACTGAAGCTTTCTTT. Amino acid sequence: CASSYRLSMNTEAFF.

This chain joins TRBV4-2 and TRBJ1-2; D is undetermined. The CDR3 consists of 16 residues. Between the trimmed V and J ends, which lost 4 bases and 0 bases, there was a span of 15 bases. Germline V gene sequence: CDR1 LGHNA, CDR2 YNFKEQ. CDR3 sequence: CASSPQSVESNYGYTF. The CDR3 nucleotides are TGTGCCAGCAGCCCTCAATCGGTAGAATCTAACTATGGCTACACCTTC.

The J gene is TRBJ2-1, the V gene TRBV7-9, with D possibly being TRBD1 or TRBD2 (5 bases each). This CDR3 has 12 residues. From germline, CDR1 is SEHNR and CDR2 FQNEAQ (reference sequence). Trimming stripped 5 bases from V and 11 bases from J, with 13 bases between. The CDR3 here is CASSPFEGKQFF. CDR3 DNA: TGTGCCAGCAGCCCTTTTGAGGGGAAGCAGTTCTTC.